This T cell receptor beta chain was recorded in a study of blood T cell repertoires in COVID-19. Study context: Whether acute or convalescent, the COVID-19 samples came from the United States, Italy and Spain. PBMCs, B-cell-depleted T cells, or T cells were the source of the cDNA or gDNA that made up the material.

Original data processing: Amplification of reference gene primers provided the estimated nucleated cell counts. Assay: immunoSEQ multiplex PCR; the TCRdb copy retains only in-frame clones and omits some. V, J and clone size are those of that table, while D and trimming were read from the DNA. The sample lists some 110,000 clones, about nine tenths occurring once. V was shortened by 0 bases and J by 4 bases, with 12 bases between the two germline ends. Germline V gives CDR1 LNHNV, CDR2 YYDKDF (reference sequence). This CDR3 has 15 residues. The rearrangement uses TRBV15 and TRBJ2-5; D is possibly TRBD2 (5 bases). This sequence originates from a human donor in a cohort sampled during active COVID-19. Source material: peripheral blood. The CDR3 sequence is CATSRDLAGVETQYF. CDR3 bases: TGTGCCACCAGCAGAGATCTCGCGGGTGTAGAGACCCAGTACTTC.